These 7 T cell receptor beta chains were sequenced from one sample in a study of T cell responses to AZD1222 COVID-19 vaccine. Some clones are missing from TCRdb's copy, which holds only in-frame ones; the method was immunoSEQ multiplex PCR. Among fewer than 150,000 clones, roughly 93% were seen once, and the ten largest hold under 3.5%. Sequenced material: peripheral blood, taken on day 0 of AZD1222 vaccination. Receptor source: an adult in good health.

The chain couples TRBV7-9 to TRBJ1-1; D is undetermined. The V gene's germline CDR1 is SEHNR and CDR2 FQNEAQ (reference sequence). The CDR3 length is 12 residues. Trimming took 5 bases from V and 5 from J, leaving 9 bases between them. This chain's CDR3 is CASSLRETEAFF. The CDR3, as DNA: TGTGCCAGCAGCCTCCGGGAGACTGAAGCTTTCTTT.

This chain joins TRBV19 and TRBJ1-6; D is undetermined. V gave up 5 bases and J gave up 0 bases, with 11 bases separating them. The CDR3 spans 16 residues. Germline lookup yields CDR1 LNHDA and CDR2 SQIVND (reference sequence). CDR3 nucleotide sequence: TGTGCCAGTAGTTTCCGGTTGAGCTCCTATAATTCACCCCTCCACTTT. The encoded protein is CASSFRLSSYNSPLHF.

The CDR3 bases are TGTGCCAGCACCCGACAGGGCTCCACTGAAGCTTTCTTT. It codes for CASTRQGSTEAFF. The chain combines TRBV3-1 (or the pseudogene TRBV3-2) with TRBJ1-1, with 7 bases lining up with TRBD1. This CDR3 has 13 amino acids. V shed 7 bases, J shed 4 bases, and the junction held 6 bases outside the gene matches. The germline V gene encodes CDR1 LGHDT and CDR2 YNNKEL (reference sequence).

The V call is TRBV11-2, the J call TRBJ1-4; possible D gene TRBD1, 6 bases. V lost 4 bases to trimming and J lost 4 bases, with 10 bases between them. Germline values: CDR1 SGHAT, CDR2 FQNNGV. The CDR3 runs to 14 residues. For the CDR3, the DNA is TGTGCCAGCAGCTGGCGGGGGCGTAATGAAAAACTGTTTTTT. Protein product: CASSWRGRNEKLFF. The full variable domain, rest sourced from reference TRBV11-2 and TRBJ1-4, is EAGVAQSPRYKIIEKRQSVAFWCNPISGHATLYWYQQILGQGPKLLIQFQNNGVVDDSQLPKDRFSAERLKGVDSTLKIQPAKLEDSAVYLCASSWRGRNEKLFFGSGTQLSVL.

The chain is built from TRBV6-4 and TRBJ1-2; D remains ambiguous. Germline V gene data show CDR1 as MRHNA and CDR2 as SNTAGT. The V and J ends lost 0 bases and 3 bases respectively, with 2 bases between them. The length of the CDR3 is 12 residues. The CDR3 bases are TGTGCCAGCAGTGACTCGTACTATGGCTACACCTTC. Translated: CASSDSYYGYTF.

CDR3 coding DNA: TGTGCCAGCAGCTCAGGACAGGGAAATGAAAAACTGTTTTTT. Translated: CASSSGQGNEKLFF. The rearrangement uses TRBV7-2 and TRBJ1-4, with TRBD1 matching 8 bases. Germline V gives CDR1 SGHTA, CDR2 FQGNSA. V lost 4 bases and J lost 5; bases outside the gene matches: 3. CDR3 size: 14 residues.

This clone was found once. This chain uses TRBV7-2 with TRBJ1-1; D is possibly TRBD1 (6 bases). This CDR3 spans 15 amino acids. Trimming shortened V by 0 bases and J by 4 bases, and 12 bases separated the two germline ends. Germline lookup yields CDR1 SGHTA and CDR2 FQGNSA. CDR3 in amino acids: CASSLAGRGVTEAFF. The CDR3 nucleotides read TGTGCCAGCAGCTTAGCGGGCAGGGGAGTCACTGAAGCTTTCTTT.